This entry concerns a single T cell receptor (beta chain). Its target is unknown. Some clones are missing from TCRdb's copy, which holds only in-frame ones; the method was immunoSEQ multiplex PCR. The sample consists of approximately 99,000 clones, 90% to 95% of them appearing once. Trimming removed 6 bases from V and 2 bases from J, with 16 bases in between. This CDR3 is 14 amino acids long. In germline, CDR1 is GTSNPN, CDR2 SVGIG (reference sequence). The data were obtained in a study of T cell responses to AZD1222 COVID-19 vaccine. Whole-study findings and limits: The donor group comprised mostly white British people and more females; the analysis possibly underestimated clonal diversity. Unmutated regions of variants are reportedly targeted by nearly half of spike-specific TCRs.

The material was peripheral blood, obtained 28 days after the second AZD1222 dose. The rearrangement joins TRBV30 to TRBJ2-5; the D call may be TRBD1 or TRBD2 (6 bases each). The source is an adult who received the AZD1222 COVID-19 vaccine. The CDR3 DNA sequence: TGTGCCTGCAGGAGGGGGAGAAGGCAAGAGACCCAGTACTTC. It is translated as CACRRGRRQETQYF.